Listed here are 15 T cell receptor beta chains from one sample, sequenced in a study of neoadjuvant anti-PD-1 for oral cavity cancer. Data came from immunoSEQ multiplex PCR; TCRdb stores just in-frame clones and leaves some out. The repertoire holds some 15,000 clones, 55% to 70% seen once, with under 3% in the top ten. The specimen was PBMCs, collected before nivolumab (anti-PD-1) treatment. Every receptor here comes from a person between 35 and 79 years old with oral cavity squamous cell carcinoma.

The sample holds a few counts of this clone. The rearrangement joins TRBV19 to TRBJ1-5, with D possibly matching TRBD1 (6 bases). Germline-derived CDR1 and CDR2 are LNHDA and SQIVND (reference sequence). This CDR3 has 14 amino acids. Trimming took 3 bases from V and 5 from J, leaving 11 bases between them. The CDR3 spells CASSIRKGDQPQHF. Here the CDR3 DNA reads TGTGCCAGTAGTATTAGGAAGGGGGATCAGCCCCAGCATTTT.

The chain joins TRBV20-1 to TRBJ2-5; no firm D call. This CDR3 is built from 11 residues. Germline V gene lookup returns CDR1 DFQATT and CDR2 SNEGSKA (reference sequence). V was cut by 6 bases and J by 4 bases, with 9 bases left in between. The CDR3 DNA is TGCAGTGCCCCCCCCAGAGAGACCCAGTACTTC. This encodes CSAPPRETQYF.

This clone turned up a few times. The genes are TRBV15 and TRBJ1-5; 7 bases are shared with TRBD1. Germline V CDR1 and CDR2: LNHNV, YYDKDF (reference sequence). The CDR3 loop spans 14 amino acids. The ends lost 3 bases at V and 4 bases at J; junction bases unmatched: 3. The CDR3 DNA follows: TGTGCCACCAGCAGGCAGGGGGAGAATCAGCCCCAGCATTTT. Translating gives CATSRQGENQPQHF.

The CDR3 DNA sequence: TGTGCCAGCACCCTGGGGACAGAGCAGTACTTC. Translated, it gives CASTLGTEQYF. The chain is built from TRBV2 and TRBJ2-7; D perhaps matches TRBD1 (6 bases). The germline gives CDR1 SNHLY, CDR2 FYNNEI. V was clipped by 7 bases and J by 7 bases, with 11 bases between them. The CDR3 is 11 residues long.

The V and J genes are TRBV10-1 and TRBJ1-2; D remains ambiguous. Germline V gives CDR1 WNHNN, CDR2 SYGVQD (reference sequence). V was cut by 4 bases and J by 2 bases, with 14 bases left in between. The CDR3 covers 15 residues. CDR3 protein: CASSGFERKNYGYTF. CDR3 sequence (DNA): TGCGCCAGCAGTGGATTCGAACGGAAGAACTATGGCTACACCTTC.

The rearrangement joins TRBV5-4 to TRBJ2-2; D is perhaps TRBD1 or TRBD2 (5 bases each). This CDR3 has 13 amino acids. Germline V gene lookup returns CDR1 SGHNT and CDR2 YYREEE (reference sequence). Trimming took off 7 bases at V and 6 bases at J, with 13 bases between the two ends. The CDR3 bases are TGTGCCAGCCGACGGGGCATGGCCGGGGAGCTGTTTTTT. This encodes CASRRGMAGELFF.

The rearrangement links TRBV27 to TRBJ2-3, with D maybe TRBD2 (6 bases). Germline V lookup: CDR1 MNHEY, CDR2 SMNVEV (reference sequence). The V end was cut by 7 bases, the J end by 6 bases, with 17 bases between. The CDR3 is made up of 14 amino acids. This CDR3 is CASTFGGLGDTQYF. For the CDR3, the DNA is TGTGCCAGCACCTTCGGAGGGTTGGGCGATACGCAGTATTTT.

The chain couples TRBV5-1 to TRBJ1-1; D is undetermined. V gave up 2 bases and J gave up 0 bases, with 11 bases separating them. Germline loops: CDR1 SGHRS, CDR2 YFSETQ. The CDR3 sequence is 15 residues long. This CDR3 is CASSLGDVMNTEAFF. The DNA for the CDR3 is TGCGCCAGCAGCTTAGGTGACGTCATGAACACTGAAGCTTTCTTT.

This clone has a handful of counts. This CDR3 reads CATSRVGDTQYF. As DNA, the CDR3 is TGTGCCACCAGCAGGGTGGGAGATACGCAGTATTTT. The V and J genes are TRBV15 and TRBJ2-3; D ambiguous. The V and J ends lost 3 bases and 5 bases respectively, with 6 bases between them. The length of the CDR3 is 12 residues. From germline, CDR1 is LNHNV and CDR2 YYDKDF (reference sequence).

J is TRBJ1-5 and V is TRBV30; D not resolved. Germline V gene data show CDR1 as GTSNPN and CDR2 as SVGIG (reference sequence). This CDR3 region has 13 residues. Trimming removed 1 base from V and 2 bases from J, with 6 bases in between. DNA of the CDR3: TGTGCCTGGAGTGGATGGGGCAATCAGCCCCAGCATTTT. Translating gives CAWSGWGNQPQHF.

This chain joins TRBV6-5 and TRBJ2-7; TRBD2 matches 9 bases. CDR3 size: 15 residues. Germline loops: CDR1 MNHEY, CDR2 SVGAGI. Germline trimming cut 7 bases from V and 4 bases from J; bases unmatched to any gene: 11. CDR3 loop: CASTESESGRYEQYF. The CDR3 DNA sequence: TGTGCCAGCACCGAGTCCGAGAGCGGGAGGTACGAGCAGTACTTC.

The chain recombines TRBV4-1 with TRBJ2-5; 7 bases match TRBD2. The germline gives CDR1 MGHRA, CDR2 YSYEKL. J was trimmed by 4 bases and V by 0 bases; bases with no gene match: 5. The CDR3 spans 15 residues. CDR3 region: CASSQEGGSRETQYF. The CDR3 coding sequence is TGCGCCAGCAGCCAAGAGGGAGGGAGTCGAGAGACCCAGTACTTC.

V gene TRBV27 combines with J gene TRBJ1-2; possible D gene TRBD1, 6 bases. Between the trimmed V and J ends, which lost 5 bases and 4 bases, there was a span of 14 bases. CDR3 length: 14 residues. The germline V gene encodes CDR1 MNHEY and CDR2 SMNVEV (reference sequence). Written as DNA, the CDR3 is TGTGCCAGCAGTCCACAGGGCGCAGGCTATGGCTACACCTTC. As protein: CASSPQGAGYGYTF.

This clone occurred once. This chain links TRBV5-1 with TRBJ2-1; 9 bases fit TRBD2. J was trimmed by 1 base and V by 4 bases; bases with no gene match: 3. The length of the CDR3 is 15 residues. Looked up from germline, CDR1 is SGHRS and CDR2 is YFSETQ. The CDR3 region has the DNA TGCGCCAGCAGCCCGGGACTAGCTTCCTACAATGAGCAGTTCTTC. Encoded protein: CASSPGLASYNEQFF. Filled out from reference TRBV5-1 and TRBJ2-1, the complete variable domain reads KAGVTQTPRYLIKTRGQQVTLSCSPISGHRSVSWYQQTPGQGLQFLFEYFSETQRNKGNFPGRFSGRQFSNSRSEMNVSTLELGDSALYLCASSPGLASYNEQFFGPGTRLTVL.

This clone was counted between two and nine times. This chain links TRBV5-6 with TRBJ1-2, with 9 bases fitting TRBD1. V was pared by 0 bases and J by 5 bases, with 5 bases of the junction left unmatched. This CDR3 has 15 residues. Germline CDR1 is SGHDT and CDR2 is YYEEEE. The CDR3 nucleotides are TGTGCCAGCAGCTTGGGGGACAGGGAGAGGTATGGCTACACCTTC. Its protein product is CASSLGDRERYGYTF.